The rows below give T cell receptor beta chains drawn from one sample of a study of T-cell memory formation after mild COVID-19. MiXCR, run by TCRdb on the 5' RACE reads, gives a single entry per CDR3 protein. The sample lists hundreds of thousands of distinct CDR3 sequences, roughly 25% occurring once. The specimen was PBMCs or a T cell subset sorted from them (not recorded which). These receptors all stem from an adult woman who had mild COVID-19 (a few samples of this study predate the infection). Cell type and time point are not known. CDR3s include the opening cysteine and the closing phenylalanine or tryptophan. A D gene is named only where the DNA matches it firmly. The size entry is marked missing in some rows and otherwise reads once, few, many or a size class.

abundance: few; d_gene: TRBD2; v_gene: TRBV4-3; j_gene: TRBJ2-1; CDR3aa: CASSRSTGTSGSNEQFF; CDR3nt: TGCGCCAGCAGCCGCAGTACCGGGACTAGCGGGTCCAATGAGCAGTTCTTC
abundance: .; d_gene: .; v_gene: TRBV9; j_gene: TRBJ1-3; CDR3aa: CASSVAGSDVSGNTIYF; CDR3nt: TGTGCCAGCAGCGTGGCGGGGTCCGATGTCTCTGGAAACACCATATATTTT
abundance: .; d_gene: .; v_gene: TRBV7-2; j_gene: TRBJ2-1; CDR3aa: CASSQVSSNEQFF; CDR3nt: TGTGCCAGCAGCCAGGTGTCCTCGAATGAGCAGTTCTTC
abundance: many; d_gene: TRBD2; v_gene: TRBV18; j_gene: TRBJ2-2; CDR3aa: CASSRLSGSTDTGELFF; CDR3nt: TGTGCCAGCTCACGACTTAGCGGGAGCACCGATACCGGGGAGCTGTTTTTT
abundance: .; d_gene: TRBD2; v_gene: TRBV3-1; j_gene: TRBJ2-7; CDR3aa: CASSLLAGAEQYF; CDR3nt: TGTGCCAGCAGTCTACTAGCGGGAGCCGAGCAGTACTTC
abundance: .; d_gene: .; v_gene: TRBV4-2; j_gene: TRBJ2-1; CDR3aa: CASSLLSLSSYNEQFF; CDR3nt: TGTGCCAGCAGCCTCCTTTCCCTAAGCTCCTACAATGAGCAGTTCTTC
abundance: .; d_gene: .; v_gene: TRBV18; j_gene: TRBJ2-5; CDR3aa: CASSPPGQKRDPTTQSF; CDR3nt: TGTGCCAGCTCACCACCGGGGCAGAAAAGAGACCCGACTACCCAATCCTTC
abundance: few; d_gene: .; v_gene: TRBV7-9; j_gene: TRBJ2-1; CDR3aa: CASSRDRAINEQFF; CDR3nt: TGTGCCAGCAGCCGGGACCGAGCCATCAATGAGCAGTTCTTC
abundance: .; d_gene: TRBD2; v_gene: TRBV29-1; j_gene: TRBJ2-3; CDR3aa: CSVGLAGRSTQYF; CDR3nt: TGCAGCGTGGGTCTAGCGGGAAGGAGCACGCAGTATTTT
abundance: .; d_gene: .; v_gene: TRBV30; j_gene: TRBJ2-3; CDR3aa: CAWSVHQGPWDTQYF; CDR3nt: TGTGCCTGGAGTGTACATCAGGGGCCTTGGGATACGCAGTATTTT
abundance: .; d_gene: .; v_gene: TRBV30; j_gene: TRBJ2-5; CDR3aa: CAWSQGLTGRETQYF; CDR3nt: TGTGCCTGGAGTCAAGGGTTGACAGGGAGGGAGACCCAGTACTTC
abundance: .; d_gene: .; v_gene: TRBV12-3/TRBV12-4; j_gene: TRBJ2-5; CDR3aa: CASSPVGGQGETQYF; CDR3nt: TGTGCCAGCAGTCCGGTGGGCGGGCAGGGGGAGACCCAGTACTTC